Following are 32 T cell receptor beta chains from one sample sequenced in a study of radiotherapy plus CTLA-4 blockade in lung cancer. Only in-frame clones appear in the TCRdb table, and some are missing; sequencing was by immunoSEQ multiplex PCR. The sample has around 86,000 clones; roughly four fifths are singletons. The sample in question was peripheral blood, obtained from a patient treated with radiotherapy plus ipilimumab. These receptors were collected from a human donor with non-small cell lung cancer who had stable disease on radiotherapy plus ipilimumab.

The V gene is TRBV28, the J gene TRBJ1-3, with D uncertain. Trimming pared 2 bases from V and 3 bases from J, leaving 2 bases between. The CDR3 is made up of 12 amino acids. Per the germline V gene, CDR1 is MDHEN and CDR2 is SYDVKM. The CDR3 nucleotides are TGTGCCAGCAGTTTAGGTGGAAACACCATATATTTT. This encodes CASSLGGNTIYF.

The J gene is TRBJ1-4, the V gene TRBV15; 8 bases map to TRBD1. CDR1 is LNHNV and CDR2 is YYDKDF in the germline V gene (reference sequence). This CDR3 contains 14 residues. With 6 bases clipped from V and 3 bases from J, the junction kept 3 bases outside the gene matches. CDR3 amino acids: CATRKDRANEKLFF. Written as DNA, the CDR3 is TGTGCCACCAGGAAGGACAGGGCTAATGAAAAACTGTTTTTT.

J is TRBJ2-3 and V is TRBV6-4; possibly TRBD2 for D (5 bases). Trimming removed 6 bases from V and 3 bases from J, with 13 bases in between. Germline CDR1 and CDR2: MRHNA and SNTAGT. CDR3 size: 14 residues. This chain's CDR3 is CASSLDEGTDTQYF. The CDR3 DNA sequence: TGTGCCAGCAGCCTGGACGAGGGAACAGATACGCAGTATTTT.

The V gene is TRBV18, the J gene TRBJ1-3; D is possibly TRBD1 (6 bases). This CDR3 contains 16 residues. Trimming stripped 2 bases from V and 1 base from J, with 12 bases between. The V gene's germline CDR1 is KGHSH and CDR2 LQKENI. Here the CDR3 reads CASSPEGGTSGNTIYF. DNA for the CDR3: TGTGCCAGCTCACCAGAAGGGGGTACATCTGGAAACACCATATATTTT.

The chain uses TRBV6-5 and TRBJ1-2; 9 bases map to TRBD1. The CDR3 spans 14 residues. Germline V gene lookup returns CDR1 MNHEY and CDR2 SVGAGI. The V and J ends lost 6 bases and 8 bases, in that order; junction bases with no gene match: 10. CDR3 loop: CASRTRQGGGGYTF. CDR3 in DNA: TGTGCCAGCAGGACAAGACAGGGGGGAGGAGGCTACACCTTC.

This chain joins TRBV19 and TRBJ1-2; unclear D gene. The CDR3 covers 14 residues. The V and J ends lost 1 base and 8 bases respectively, with 14 bases between them. Germline CDR1 LNHDA, CDR2 SQIVND (reference sequence). CDR3 region: CASSIVQDPRGYTF. Here the CDR3 DNA reads TGTGCCAGTAGTATAGTTCAGGATCCGAGAGGCTACACCTTC.

The J gene is TRBJ2-6, the V gene TRBV4-2; TRBD1 or TRBD2 may be the D gene (5 bases each). The CDR3 totals 16 residues. Germline V gene sequence: CDR1 LGHNA, CDR2 YNFKEQ. V shed 5 bases and J shed 1 base, with 12 bases lying between them. CDR3 loop: CASSFGGKSGANVLTF. The CDR3 nucleotides are TGTGCCAGCAGCTTTGGGGGTAAATCTGGGGCCAACGTCCTGACTTTC.

The CDR3 coding sequence is TGTGCCAGCAGTAAAGAACTAGCGGGAGGGTACAATGAGCAGTTCTTC. Translation gives CASSKELAGGYNEQFF. The V gene is TRBV27, the J gene TRBJ2-1; 13 bases fit TRBD2. V was clipped by 5 bases and J by 4 bases; unmatched bases: 5. Germline values: CDR1 MNHEY, CDR2 SMNVEV (reference sequence). The CDR3 is 16 amino acids.

This chain uses TRBV6-1 with TRBJ1-2; 7 bases agree with TRBD1. CDR3 length equals 15 residues. The J segment lost 1 base and the V segment lost 3 bases, leaving 5 bases of the junction unmatched. The germline V gene encodes CDR1 MNHNS and CDR2 SASEGT. CDR3: CASSDRGGINYGYTF. The CDR3 nucleotides are TGTGCCAGCAGTGACAGGGGGGGTATTAACTATGGCTACACCTTC.

The V gene is TRBV18, the J gene TRBJ1-5, with D perhaps matching TRBD1 (5 bases). Trimming stripped 5 bases from V and 1 base from J, with 9 bases between. The CDR3 has 14 amino acids. The germline V gene has CDR1 KGHSH and CDR2 LQKENI. The CDR3 nucleotides are TGTGCCAGCTCAGGGACGGCGAGCAATCAGCCCCAGCATTTT. This codes for CASSGTASNQPQHF.

The chain joins TRBV5-4 to TRBJ2-7; D not resolved. This CDR3 region has 15 residues. The germline V gene has CDR1 SGHNT and CDR2 YYREEE (reference sequence). The ends were cut back, 1 base at V and 0 bases at J, with 11 bases in the middle. The CDR3 loop reads CASSLNRWSSYEQYF. CDR3 nucleotides: TGTGCCAGCAGCTTGAACCGGTGGAGCTCCTACGAGCAGTACTTC.

V gene TRBV2 combines with J gene TRBJ2-2; D is uncertain. V was trimmed by 1 base and J by 4 bases, leaving 4 bases between them. Germline CDR1 is SNHLY and CDR2 is FYNNEI. This CDR3 is 13 amino acids long. CDR3 nucleotides: TGTGCCAGCAGTGAAGACAGCACCGGGGAGCTGTTTTTT. Amino acid sequence: CASSEDSTGELFF.

This clone was seen more than once but under ten times. The chain carries TRBV19 and TRBJ2-7; 7 positions match TRBD1. V shed 4 bases and J 0 bases; nucleotides not matched to a gene: 9. CDR3 size: 16 residues. The V gene's germline CDR1 is LNHDA and CDR2 SQIVND (reference sequence). Here the CDR3 DNA reads TGTGCCAGTAGTACCCTCAGACAGGGTTTCTCCTACGAGCAGTACTTC. Translating it yields CASSTLRQGFSYEQYF.

The CDR3 spells CASREVGTQYF. The CDR3 DNA follows: TGTGCCAGCAGGGAAGTGGGAACGCAGTATTTT. V and J are TRBV25-1 and TRBJ2-3; D is unresolved. Trimming left V 6 bases short and J 9 bases short, with 10 bases between. Looked up from germline, CDR1 is MGHDK and CDR2 is SYGVNS. The CDR3 loop spans 11 amino acids.

The rearrangement links TRBV7-3 to TRBJ2-3, with TRBD2 as a possible D gene (6 bases). The CDR3 is made up of 14 amino acids. Trimming removed 5 bases from V and 4 bases from J, with 13 bases in between. Germline values: CDR1 SGHTA, CDR2 FQGTGA. The CDR3 DNA follows: TGTGCCAGCAGCCCTCAGGGAGGACCAGATACGCAGTATTTT. Translating it yields CASSPQGGPDTQYF.

This rearrangement joins TRBV28 to TRBJ2-7; D remains unclear. Germline-derived CDR1 and CDR2 are MDHEN and SYDVKM. The ends were cut back, 6 bases at V and 2 bases at J, with 8 bases in the middle. This CDR3 comprises 12 residues. CDR3 DNA sequence: TGTGCCAGCAGCCTTCAAACCTACGAGCAGTACTTC. This encodes CASSLQTYEQYF. Complete variable domain (other parts from reference TRBV28 and TRBJ2-7): DVKVTQSSRYLVKRTGEKVFLECVQDMDHENMFWYRQDPGLGLRLIYFSYDVKMKEKGDIPEGYSVSREKKERFSLILESASTNQTSMYLCASSLQTYEQYFGPGTRLTVT.

This clone was detected a few times. The chain uses TRBV6-4 and TRBJ1-6; no clear D. This CDR3 contains 14 residues. Trimming removed 7 bases at V and 5 bases at J, with 12 bases between. Germline V lookup: CDR1 MRHNA, CDR2 SNTAGT. CDR3 in amino acids: CASKRIGDNSPLHF. In nucleotides, the CDR3 is TGTGCCAGCAAACGGATCGGTGATAATTCACCCCTCCACTTT.

This chain uses TRBV19 with TRBJ1-6; 8 bases agree with TRBD1. Germline CDR1 reads LNHDA; CDR2 reads SQIVND (reference sequence). This CDR3 contains 14 residues. J gave up 9 bases and V 4 bases, and 5 bases lay outside the gene matches. The CDR3: CASSTGQGRSPLHF. Here the CDR3 DNA reads TGTGCCAGTAGTACCGGACAGGGACGTTCACCCCTCCACTTT.

This rearrangement joins TRBV5-4 to TRBJ2-7; the match to TRBD2 covers 8 bases. The CDR3 contains 15 residues. Trimming removed 4 bases from V and 2 bases from J; junction bases left unmatched: 8. CDR1 is SGHNT and CDR2 is YYREEE in the germline V gene (reference sequence). The CDR3 spells CASSPGSGETYEQYF. CDR3 nucleotide sequence: TGTGCCAGCAGCCCTGGTAGCGGGGAAACCTACGAGCAGTACTTC.

The CDR3 sequence: CASRGGGVYEQYF. CDR3 nucleotides: TGTGCCAGCAGAGGCGGGGGGGTCTACGAGCAGTACTTC. This rearrangement joins TRBV28 to TRBJ2-7; 9 positions match TRBD2. The germline gives CDR1 MDHEN, CDR2 SYDVKM. J was trimmed by 3 bases and V by 6 bases; bases with no gene match: 3. The CDR3 contains 13 residues.

The chain uses TRBV6-5 and TRBJ2-2, with TRBD1 as a possible D gene (5 bases). The V end was cut by 0 bases, the J end by 2 bases, with 7 bases between. This CDR3 is built from 15 residues. CDR1 is MNHEY, CDR2 SVGAGI, per germline. CDR3 protein: CASSYSDTNTGELFF. Here the CDR3 DNA reads TGTGCCAGCAGTTACTCGGACACAAACACCGGGGAGCTGTTTTTT.

V and J are TRBV19 and TRBJ2-1, with 8 nucleotides matching TRBD2. This CDR3 contains 13 residues. Germline lookup yields CDR1 LNHDA and CDR2 SQIVND (reference sequence). V lost 3 bases, J lost 10 bases, and 5 bases stayed unmatched. CDR3 nucleotide sequence: TGTGCCAGTAGTATTTTTACTAGCGGAGAGCAGTTCTTC. Amino acids: CASSIFTSGEQFF.

About this clone itself: An end of the junction does not agree with germline; a read error may underlie this. The rearrangement links TRBV19 to TRBJ1-1, with 7 bases aligning to TRBD1. Looked up from germline, CDR1 is LNHDA and CDR2 is SQIVND (reference sequence). The CDR3 totals 14 residues. The CDR3 DNA is TGTGCCAGTAGTATGACAGGGTTAAACACTGGAGCTTTCTTT. Its translation: CASSMTGLNTGAFF.

This chain joins TRBV12-5 and TRBJ1-2; 10 bases are a match to TRBD1. This CDR3 has 15 amino acids. Unmatched junction bases numbered 7, after V lost 3 bases and J lost 6 bases. Germline V gene sequence: CDR1 LGHNT, CDR2 FRNRAP. The CDR3 loop is CASGFEYGTGDGYTF. CDR3 nucleotide sequence: TGTGCTAGTGGTTTTGAGTACGGGACAGGGGATGGCTACACCTTC.

This chain uses TRBV6-6 with TRBJ2-4; D is uncertain. Trimming stripped 0 bases from V and 6 bases from J, with 9 bases between. The germline gives CDR1 MNHNY, CDR2 SVGAGI (reference sequence). This CDR3 has 14 amino acids. The CDR3 here is CASSYSNGPNIQYF. The CDR3 nucleotides read TGTGCCAGCAGTTACTCGAACGGGCCAAACATTCAGTACTTC.

This clone was seen a single time. This rearrangement joins TRBV7-8 to TRBJ2-5, with 12 bases lining up with TRBD2. CDR1 is SGHVS, CDR2 FQNEAQ, per germline. The CDR3 extends over 16 amino acids. V shed 0 bases, J shed 4 bases, and the junction held 3 bases outside the gene matches. The CDR3 region has the DNA TGTGCCAGCAGCTTAGCGTCTAGCGGGAGGGGAGAGACCCAGTACTTC. It yields the protein CASSLASSGRGETQYF.

The CDR3 sequence: CASSGAGTSGGWAYEQYF. CDR3 nucleotide sequence: TGTGCCAGCAGTGGAGCCGGGACTAGCGGGGGGTGGGCCTACGAGCAGTACTTC. The V gene is TRBV6-4, the J gene TRBJ2-7; the match to TRBD2 covers 15 bases. After removal of 4 bases from V and 2 bases from J, the junction contained 9 bases not matched to a gene. Germline-derived CDR1 and CDR2 are MRHNA and SNTAGT. The CDR3 length is 18 residues.

The CDR3 region is CASSPGLGGEQYF. CDR3 bases: TGTGCCAGCAGCCCGGGACTAGGCGGCGAGCAGTACTTC. The genes are TRBV7-3 and TRBJ2-7, with 8 bases fitting TRBD2. The CDR3 totals 13 residues. Trimming removed 5 bases from V and 6 bases from J; junction bases left unmatched: 6. Per the germline V gene, CDR1 is SGHTA and CDR2 is FQGTGA.

The chain couples TRBV28 to TRBJ1-2, with 9 positions matching TRBD1. The CDR3 covers 13 residues. Trimming cost V 5 bases and J 7 bases; bases outside gene matches: 5. CDR1 and CDR2 from the germline V gene are MDHEN and SYDVKM. CDR3 region: CASSPGQGLGYTF. DNA of the CDR3: TGTGCCAGCAGTCCGGGACAGGGTCTTGGCTACACCTTC.

V and J are TRBV7-3 and TRBJ2-1; D remains unclear. Germline V gene lookup returns CDR1 SGHTA and CDR2 FQGTGA. The CDR3 covers 14 residues. V was cut by 3 bases and J by 9 bases, with 15 bases left in between. CDR3 amino acids: CASSLNSLFSEQFF. For the CDR3, the DNA is TGTGCCAGCAGCTTGAACTCATTATTCAGTGAGCAGTTCTTC.

The chain uses TRBV9 and TRBJ2-7; D might be TRBD1 (5 bases). The germline V and J ends were trimmed by 1 base and 5 bases, with 13 bases remaining between them. CDR3 length equals 14 residues. Germline CDR1 SGDLS, CDR2 YYNGEE. The CDR3 reads CASSVNPQGDEQYF. The CDR3, as DNA: TGTGCCAGCAGCGTAAATCCTCAGGGCGACGAGCAGTACTTC.

In its sample, this clone was seen once. The J gene is TRBJ2-7, the V gene TRBV5-4, with D perhaps matching TRBD1 (5 bases). Germline CDR1 and CDR2: SGHNT and YYREEE (reference sequence). The CDR3 spans 13 residues. Trimming cost V 0 bases and J 1 base, with 5 bases left between them. CDR3 in amino acids: CASSLAGSYEQYF. Written as DNA, the CDR3 is TGTGCCAGCAGCTTGGCAGGGTCCTACGAGCAGTACTTC.